A selection of T cell receptor beta chains follows, all from one sample in a study of T-cell memory formation after mild COVID-19. TCRdb redid the calling of the 5' RACE reads with MiXCR, one entry per CDR3 protein. The sample holds fewer than 250,000 distinct CDR3 sequences, over 9.5% seen once. Sequencing input: PBMCs or a T cell subset sorted from them (not recorded which). The receptors stem from a man aged 18 to 30 who had mild COVID-19 (a few samples of this study predate the infection). Cell type and time point are not known. CDR3s include the opening cysteine and the closing phenylalanine or tryptophan. D genes are given only for firm matches. Not all rows give a size; the values are once, few, many and, for expanded clones, a class.

V: TRBV5-1; J: TRBJ1-1; size: many; D: .; CDR3: CASSFGPGATEAFF; DNA: TGCGCCAGCAGCTTTGGCCCAGGGGCCACTGAAGCTTTCTTT
V: TRBV7-7; J: TRBJ2-3; size: few; D: .; CDR3: CASSFGTSTDTQYF; DNA: TGTGCTAGCAGCTTTGGGACGAGCACAGATACGCAGTATTTT
V: TRBV6-5; J: TRBJ2-7; size: once; D: TRBD2; CDR3: CASTGRLAGGRYEQYF; DNA: TGTGCCAGCACGGGGAGACTAGCGGGGGGCCGCTACGAGCAGTACTTC
V: TRBV7-2; J: TRBJ2-1; size: .; D: .; CDR3: CASSPSRNEQFF; DNA: TGTGCCAGCAGCCCGTCTAGAAATGAGCAGTTCTTC
V: TRBV12-3/TRBV12-4; J: TRBJ1-5; size: many; D: .; CDR3: CASSLNQPQHF; DNA: TGTGCCAGCAGTTTAAATCAGCCCCAGCATTTT
V: TRBV18; J: TRBJ1-4; size: .; D: TRBD1; CDR3: CASSRGTGGIEKLFF; DNA: TGTGCCAGCTCACGCGGGACAGGGGGGATTGAAAAACTGTTTTTT
V: TRBV7-9; J: TRBJ1-2; size: .; D: TRBD1; CDR3: CASSFPDRDLGYTF; DNA: TGTGCCAGCAGCTTCCCGGACAGGGATCTGGGCTACACCTTC
V: TRBV12-3/TRBV12-4; J: TRBJ1-1; size: .; D: .; CDR3: CASSPGDGGAITEAFF; DNA: TGTGCCAGCAGTCCCGGAGATGGGGGGGCGATCACTGAAGCTTTCTTT
V: TRBV5-6; J: TRBJ1-6; size: few; D: .; CDR3: CASSFSPQQGHNSPLHF; DNA: TGTGCCAGCAGCTTCTCCCCTCAACAGGGTCACAATTCACCCCTCCACTTT
V: TRBV6-2/TRBV6-3; J: TRBJ1-5; size: .; D: .; CDR3: CASSYRQANQPQHF; DNA: TGTGCCAGCAGTTACCGCCAGGCGAATCAGCCCCAGCATTTT
V: TRBV5-1; J: TRBJ2-2; size: few; D: .; CDR3: CASSLGLGSGELFF; DNA: TGCGCCAGCAGCTTGGGGCTGGGGAGCGGGGAGCTGTTTTTT
V: TRBV2; J: TRBJ2-3; size: few; D: .; CDR3: CASSEQGGRTDTQYF; DNA: TGTGCCAGCAGCGAACAGGGGGGGAGGACAGATACGCAGTATTTT
V: TRBV5-1; J: TRBJ2-3; size: .; D: TRBD2; CDR3: CASSWGLAATDTQYF; DNA: TGCGCCAGCAGCTGGGGACTAGCGGCCACAGATACGCAGTATTTT
V: TRBV7-2; J: TRBJ1-4; size: .; D: .; CDR3: CASSFGSQNEKLFF; DNA: TGTGCCAGCAGCTTCGGCAGCCAAAATGAAAAACTGTTTTTT
V: TRBV25-1; J: TRBJ2-5; size: .; D: TRBD1; CDR3: CASSDLSLGRGPSETQYF; DNA: TGTGCCAGCAGTGATCTTTCCCTTGGCAGGGGGCCATCAGAGACCCAGTACTTC
V: TRBV5-4; J: TRBJ2-1; size: .; D: .; CDR3: CASTLEASKYNEQFF; DNA: TGTGCCAGCACCCTGGAGGCCAGCAAGTACAATGAGCAGTTCTTC
V: TRBV9; J: TRBJ1-2; size: .; D: TRBD1; CDR3: CASSVEDRVPGYTF; DNA: TGTGCCAGCAGCGTAGAGGACAGGGTACCCGGCTACACCTTC
V: TRBV5-1; J: TRBJ1-1; size: many; D: TRBD1; CDR3: CASSRTGQMGTEAFF; DNA: TGCGCCAGCAGCCGGACAGGGCAAATGGGGACTGAAGCTTTCTTT
V: TRBV6-2/TRBV6-3; J: TRBJ2-1; size: .; D: TRBD2; CDR3: CASSPGLASTEQFF; DNA: TGTGCCAGCAGTCCGGGACTAGCTTCGACTGAGCAGTTCTTC